This T cell receptor (beta chain) was sequenced during a study of identical twins. Whole-study results and caveats: Within cord blood, abundant beta clonotypes carried fewer insertions, but memory repertoires showed no such trend.

A universal primer site was incorporated via template switching, and the cDNA contained unique molecular identifiers. Each CDR3 protein is one row after TCRdb ran MiXCR on the 5' RACE reads. The table has hundreds of thousands of distinct CDR3 sequences, 8.6% seen once. This CDR3 region has 15 residues. V was shortened by 6 bases and J by 4 bases, with 15 bases between the two germline ends. This clonotype was picked up a small number of times. Its specificity is not known. The same sample was also studied in work on yellow fever vaccine responses in identical twins. That investigation notes: Reportedly, twins showed a vaccine T cell response that looked partly convergent and partly personalized.

The TCR sequence derives from a woman between 18 and 29 years old in good health. The sequenced material came from PBMCs. The chain recombines TRBV12-3 or TRBV12-4 with TRBJ1-4; D possibly corresponds to TRBD1 (5 bases). CDR3 loop: CASSRAARDNEKLFF. Written as DNA, the CDR3 is TGTGCCAGCAGCCGTGCTGCCAGGGATAATGAAAAACTGTTTTTT.